The clone carrying this T cell receptor beta chain was recorded many times. Its target is unknown. The data stem from a study of spatial heterogeneity in lung cancer. On the study more broadly: When follow-up PBMC samples existed, they were sequenced (at a median of about two years after resection). Regarding the study as a whole: There were more appearances of ubiquitous expanded tumor TCRs in blood at resection than at follow-up.

The CDR3 is made up of 11 amino acids. From germline, CDR1 is MDHEN and CDR2 SYDVKM. The V and J ends lost 2 bases and 8 bases respectively, with 4 bases between them. Time point described: blood at routine non-recurrence follow-up after resection. Whole RNA came from tumor, nontumor lung or frozen PBMC and was sequenced without being sorted. A unique molecular identifier was carried by every single TCR cDNA molecule. TCRdb used MiXCR to reprocess the 5' RACE reads, holding one entry per CDR3 protein. The sample consists of 18,000 or so distinct CDR3 sequences, 9.2% of them appearing once. The source was PBMCs, collected at follow-up. This clonotype was obtained from a male donor with early-stage non-small cell lung cancer. The chain carries TRBV28 and TRBJ2-4; D ambiguous. CDR3 nucleotide sequence: TGTGCCAGCAGTTTAGGAGACATTCAGTACTTC. It encodes CASSLGDIQYF.